Below are 9 T cell receptor beta chains sequenced from a single sample in a study of cytomegalovirus exposure and HLA in healthy donors. Researchers ran the PCR with 60 Vbeta and 13 Jbeta primers. The method was immunoSEQ multiplex PCR; TCRdb's version includes in-frame clones alone and lacks a portion of them. The data hold some 160,000 clones, with around nine tenths observed a single time. Sequenced input: PBMCs. The receptors here all came from a woman between 18 and 30 years old in good health and CMV-seronegative.

The rearrangement uses TRBV5-8 and TRBJ2-1; TRBD2 aligns across 8 bases. Per the germline V gene, CDR1 is SGHTS and CDR2 is YDEGEE. J gave up 0 bases and V 4 bases, and 9 bases lay outside the gene matches. This CDR3 is 17 amino acids long. The CDR3 DNA reads TGTGCCAGCAGCATCAGGCTACTAGCGGACTCCTACAATGAGCAGTTCTTC. It codes for CASSIRLLADSYNEQFF.

The chain recombines TRBV9 with TRBJ2-5; TRBD2 aligns across 8 bases. The J call could be wrong; TRBJ2-7 is a better fit for the DNA end. The CDR3 length is 15 residues. Germline CDR1 reads SGDLS; CDR2 reads YYNGEE. The CDR3 DNA reads TGTGCCAGCAGCGTAATCTCGGGAGGGTTAGACGAGCAGTACTTC. Its protein is CASSVISGGLDEQYF.

The chain has TRBV28 and TRBJ1-1; D gene unclear. Between the trimmed V and J ends, which lost 5 bases and 11 bases, there was a span of 15 bases. The CDR3 contains 12 residues. CDR1 and CDR2 from the germline V gene are MDHEN and SYDVKM. The CDR3 here is CASSPLVREAFF. The CDR3 coding sequence is TGTGCCAGCAGTCCCTTGGTGAGGGAGGCTTTCTTT.

V is TRBV18 and J is TRBJ1-5; a weak D match, TRBD1 (5 bases). The germline V gene has CDR1 KGHSH and CDR2 LQKENI. The CDR3 sequence is 15 residues long. Trimming took off 4 bases at V and 5 bases at J, with 15 bases between the two ends. CDR3 nucleotides: TGTGCCAGCTCACTTCTTTGGGGGGGGGATCAGCCCCAGCATTTT. Amino acid sequence: CASSLLWGGDQPQHF.

The chain recombines TRBV27 with TRBJ1-5; possibly TRBD1 for D (5 bases). Per the germline V gene, CDR1 is MNHEY and CDR2 is SMNVEV (reference sequence). CDR3 size: 14 residues. V lost 6 bases, J lost 2 bases, and 11 bases lay in between. The CDR3 bases are TGTGCCAGCAGGTCAGGGTGGGGCAATCAGCCCCAGCATTTT. Translating it yields CASRSGWGNQPQHF.

The chain has TRBV7-8 and TRBJ2-3; 13 bases map to TRBD2. Per germline, CDR1 SGHVS and CDR2 FQNEAQ. V lost 5 bases, J lost 3 bases, and 8 bases stayed unmatched. The CDR3 consists of 17 residues. CDR3 bases: TGTGCCAGCAGCATAAAACTAGCGGGGGGGCCGACAGATACGCAGTATTTT. Protein sequence: CASSIKLAGGPTDTQYF.

The chain couples TRBV29-1 to TRBJ1-1; 7 bases are shared with TRBD1. Germline CDR1 SQVTM, CDR2 ANQGSEA. This CDR3 is 13 amino acids long. Trimming at V came to 2 bases and at J to 5 bases, leaving 5 bases not matched to a gene. The CDR3 coding sequence is TGCAGCGTTGAAAAGGGACAGTCGACTGAAGCTTTCTTT. Its translation: CSVEKGQSTEAFF.

CDR3 coding DNA: TGTGCCACCGCAGGGACAGCCCATGGCTACACCTTC. Translated: CATAGTAHGYTF. V and J are TRBV10-3 and TRBJ1-2, with TRBD1 matching over 7 bases. The V segment lost 10 bases and the J segment 6 bases; nucleotides outside the gene matches: 8. From germline, CDR1 is ENHRY and CDR2 SYGVKD. The CDR3 runs 12 residues.

The chain recombines TRBV27 with TRBJ2-5; 7 bases are shared with TRBD1. The CDR3 runs 12 residues. Trimming cost V 8 bases and J 2 bases; bases outside gene matches: 2. Germline V gene sequence: CDR1 MNHEY, CDR2 SMNVEV (reference sequence). In DNA form, the CDR3 reads TGTGCCAGCGCGGACAGGCAAGAGACCCAGTACTTC. It translates to CASADRQETQYF.